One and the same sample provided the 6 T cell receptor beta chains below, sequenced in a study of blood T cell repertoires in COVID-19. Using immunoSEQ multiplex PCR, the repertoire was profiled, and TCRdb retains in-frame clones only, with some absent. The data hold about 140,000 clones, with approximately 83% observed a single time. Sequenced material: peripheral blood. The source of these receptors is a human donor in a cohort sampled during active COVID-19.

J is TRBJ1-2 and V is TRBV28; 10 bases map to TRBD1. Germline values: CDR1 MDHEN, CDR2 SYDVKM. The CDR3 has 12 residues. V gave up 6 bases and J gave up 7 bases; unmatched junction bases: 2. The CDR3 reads CASRTGGSGYTF. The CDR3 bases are TGTGCCAGCAGGACAGGGGGCTCTGGCTACACCTTC.

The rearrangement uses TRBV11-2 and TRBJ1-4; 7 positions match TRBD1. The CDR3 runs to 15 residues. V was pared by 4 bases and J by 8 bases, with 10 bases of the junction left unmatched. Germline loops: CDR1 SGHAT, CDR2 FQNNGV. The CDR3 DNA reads TGTGCCAGCAGCTACACACAGGGGCCCGGGGAAAAACTGTTTTTT. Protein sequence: CASSYTQGPGEKLFF. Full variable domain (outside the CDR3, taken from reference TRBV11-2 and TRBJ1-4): EAGVAQSPRYKIIEKRQSVAFWCNPISGHATLYWYQQILGQGPKLLIQFQNNGVVDDSQLPKDRFSAERLKGVDSTLKIQPAKLEDSAVYLCASSYTQGPGEKLFFGSGTQLSVL.

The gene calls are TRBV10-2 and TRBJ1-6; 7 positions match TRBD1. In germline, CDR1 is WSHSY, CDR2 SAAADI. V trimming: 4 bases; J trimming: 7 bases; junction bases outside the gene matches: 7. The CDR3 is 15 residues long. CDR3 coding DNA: TGCGCCAGCAGTGTCCGGGGGACAGTCAATTCACCCCTCCACTTT. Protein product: CASSVRGTVNSPLHF.

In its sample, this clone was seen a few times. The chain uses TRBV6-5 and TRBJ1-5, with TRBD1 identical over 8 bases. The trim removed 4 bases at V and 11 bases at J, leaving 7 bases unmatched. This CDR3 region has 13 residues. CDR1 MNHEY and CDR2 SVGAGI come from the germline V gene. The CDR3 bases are TGTGCCAGCAGTTCCTACGGACAGGGAACCCAGCATTTT. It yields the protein CASSSYGQGTQHF.

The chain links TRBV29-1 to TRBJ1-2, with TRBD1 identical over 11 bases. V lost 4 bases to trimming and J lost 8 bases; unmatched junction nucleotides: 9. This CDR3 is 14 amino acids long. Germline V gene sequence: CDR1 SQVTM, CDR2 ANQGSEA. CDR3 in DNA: TGCAGCGTTGGGGGGACAGGGGGTCCTTCCGGCTACACCTTC. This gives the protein CSVGGTGGPSGYTF.

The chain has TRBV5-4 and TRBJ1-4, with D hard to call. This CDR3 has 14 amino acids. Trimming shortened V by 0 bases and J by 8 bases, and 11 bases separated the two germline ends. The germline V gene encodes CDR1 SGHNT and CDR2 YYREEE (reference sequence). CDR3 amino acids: CASSLAPPREKLFF. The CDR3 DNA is TGTGCCAGCAGCTTGGCACCTCCCCGGGAAAAACTGTTTTTT.